This TCR beta chain is from a study of T cells in narcolepsy. Measured with immunoSEQ multiplex PCR; TCRdb has only the in-frame clones, and not every one. This table has nearly 35,000 clones, less than 90% appearing once. Germline V gives CDR1 SGDLS, CDR2 YYNGEE. The CDR3 covers 15 residues. V lost 0 bases to trimming and J lost 0 bases, with 8 bases between them. The sample taken for sequencing was memory (CD45RA-) CD4+ T cells from blood. The source is a human donor in good health. The V call is TRBV9, the J call TRBJ2-3, with D unclear. In nucleotides, the CDR3 is TGTGCCAGCAGCGTAGGGTCGGCTAGCACAGATACGCAGTATTTT. Translated, it gives CASSVGSASTDTQYF.